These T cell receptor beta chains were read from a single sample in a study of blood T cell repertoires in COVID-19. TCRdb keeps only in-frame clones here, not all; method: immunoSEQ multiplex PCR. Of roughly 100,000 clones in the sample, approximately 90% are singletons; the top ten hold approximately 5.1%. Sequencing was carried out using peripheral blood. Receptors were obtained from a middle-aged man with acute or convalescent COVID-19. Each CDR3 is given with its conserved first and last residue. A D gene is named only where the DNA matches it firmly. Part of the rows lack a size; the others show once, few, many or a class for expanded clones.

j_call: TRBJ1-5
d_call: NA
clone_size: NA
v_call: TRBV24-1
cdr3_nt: TGTGCCACCAGTGACCCACTCTCGACAGCACAGCCCCAGCATTTT
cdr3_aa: CATSDPLSTAQPQHF

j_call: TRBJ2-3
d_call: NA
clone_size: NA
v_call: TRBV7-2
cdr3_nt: TGTGCCAGCAGCTTAATACTAACAGATACGCAGTATTTT
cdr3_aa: CASSLILTDTQYF

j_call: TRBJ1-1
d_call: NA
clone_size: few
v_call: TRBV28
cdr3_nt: TGTGCCAGCAGTTTAGCAGGCAATCGGAACACTGAAGCTTTCTTT
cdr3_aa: CASSLAGNRNTEAFF

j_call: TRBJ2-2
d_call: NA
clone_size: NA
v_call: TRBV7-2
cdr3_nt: TGTGCCAGCACGGGCGGGCCCCCCGACGGGGAGCTGTTTTTT
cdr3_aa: CASTGGPPDGELFF

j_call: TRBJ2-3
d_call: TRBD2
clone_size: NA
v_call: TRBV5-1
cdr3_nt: TGCGCCAGCAGCTTGGGCCTAGTAGCGGGAGGGCCCACAGATACGCAGTATTTT
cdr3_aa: CASSLGLVAGGPTDTQYF

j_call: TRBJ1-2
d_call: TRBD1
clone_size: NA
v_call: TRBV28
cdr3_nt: TGTGCCAGCAACCTAGACAGGGACACTAACTATGGCTACACCTTC
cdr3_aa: CASNLDRDTNYGYTF

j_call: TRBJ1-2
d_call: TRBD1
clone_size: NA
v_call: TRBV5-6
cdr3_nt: TGTGCCAGCAGCCTGGGGGACAGGGGCAGATATGGCTACACCTTC
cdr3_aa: CASSLGDRGRYGYTF

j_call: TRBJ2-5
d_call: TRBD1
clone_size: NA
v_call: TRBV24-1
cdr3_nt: TGTGCCACCAGTGATCCAGGGGGTGAAGAGACCCAGTACTTC
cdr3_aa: CATSDPGGEETQYF

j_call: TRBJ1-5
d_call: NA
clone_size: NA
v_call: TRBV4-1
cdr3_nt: TGCGCCAGCAGCCAAGATAGGAGGTCTTTGGTTCAGCCCCAGCATTTT
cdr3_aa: CASSQDRRSLVQPQHF

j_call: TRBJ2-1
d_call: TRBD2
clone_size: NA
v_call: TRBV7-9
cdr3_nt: TGTGCCAGCAGCTTCGGGACTAGCGAGTACAATGAGCAGTTCTTC
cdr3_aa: CASSFGTSEYNEQFF

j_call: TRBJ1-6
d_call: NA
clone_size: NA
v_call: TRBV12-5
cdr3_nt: TGTGCTAGTGGTTTGGGGCAGAATAATTCACCCCTCCACTTT
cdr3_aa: CASGLGQNNSPLHF

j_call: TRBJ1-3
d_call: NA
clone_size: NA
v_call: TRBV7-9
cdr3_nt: TGTGCCAGCAGCGCCGAGTTAGACACAGATTTCTCTGGAAACACCATATATTTT
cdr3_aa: CASSAELDTDFSGNTIYF

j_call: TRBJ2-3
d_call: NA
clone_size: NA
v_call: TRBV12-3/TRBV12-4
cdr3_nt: TGTGCCAGCAGTCTGTACACAGATACGCAGTATTTT
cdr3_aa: CASSLYTDTQYF

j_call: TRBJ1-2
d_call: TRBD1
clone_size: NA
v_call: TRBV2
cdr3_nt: TGTGCCAGCAGTAGACAGGGGGCAAACTATGGCTACACCTTC
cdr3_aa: CASSRQGANYGYTF

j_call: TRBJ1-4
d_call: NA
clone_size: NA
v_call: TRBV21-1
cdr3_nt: TGTGCCCGAACCCCCGGAGAGGATGAAAAACTGTTTTTT
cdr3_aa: CARTPGEDEKLFF

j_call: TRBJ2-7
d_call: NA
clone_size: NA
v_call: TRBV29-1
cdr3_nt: TGCAGCGTTACTACCCCCCCTAACGAGCAGTACTTC
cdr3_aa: CSVTTPPNEQYF

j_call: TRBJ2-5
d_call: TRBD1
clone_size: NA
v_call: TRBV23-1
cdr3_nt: TGCGCCAGCAGTCAATCGGGACAGGGACAAGAGACCCAGTACTTC
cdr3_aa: CASSQSGQGQETQYF

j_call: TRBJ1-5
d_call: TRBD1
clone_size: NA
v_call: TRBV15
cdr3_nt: TGTGCCACCAGCAGAGACTCCGCAACAGGGGACGGCAATCAGCCCCAGCATTTT
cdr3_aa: CATSRDSATGDGNQPQHF

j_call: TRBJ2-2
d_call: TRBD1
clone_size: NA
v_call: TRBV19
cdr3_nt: TGTGCCAGTAGTATACGACAGGGGGCCGTCACCGGGGAGCTGTTTTTT
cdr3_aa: CASSIRQGAVTGELFF

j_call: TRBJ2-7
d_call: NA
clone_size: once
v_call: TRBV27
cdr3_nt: TGTGCCAGCAGTTGGGCGCCCCCATTGGGGGGAACCCCTTGGGAGCAGTACTTC
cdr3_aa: CASSWAPPLGGTPWEQYF

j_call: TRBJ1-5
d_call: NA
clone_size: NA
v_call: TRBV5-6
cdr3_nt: TGTGCCAGCAGCTTTTCGAGGCAGCCCCAGCATTTT
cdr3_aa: CASSFSRQPQHF

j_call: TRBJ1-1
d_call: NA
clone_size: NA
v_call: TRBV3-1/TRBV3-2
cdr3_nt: TGTGCCAGCAGCCAAGGAAGTAGGAGAGCTTTCTTT
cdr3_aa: CASSQGSRRAFF

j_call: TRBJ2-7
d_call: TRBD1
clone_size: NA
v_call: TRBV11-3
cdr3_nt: TGTGCCAGCAGCTCGGGACAGCCCTACTACGAGCAGTACTTC
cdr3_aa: CASSSGQPYYEQYF

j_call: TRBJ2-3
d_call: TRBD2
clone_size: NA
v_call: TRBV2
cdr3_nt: TGTGCCAGCAGTGGGGAGACTAGCGGGACCTCTTCCCCAGATACGCAGTATTTT
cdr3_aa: CASSGETSGTSSPDTQYF

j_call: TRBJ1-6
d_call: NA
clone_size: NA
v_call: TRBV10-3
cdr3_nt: TGTGCCATCAGTGAGCAGGGTAATTCACCCCTCCACTTT
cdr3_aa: CAISEQGNSPLHF

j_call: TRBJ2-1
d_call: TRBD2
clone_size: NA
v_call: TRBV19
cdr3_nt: TGTGCCAGTAGTTCACCGGGACTAGCGGGTTACAATGAGCAGTTCTTC
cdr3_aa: CASSSPGLAGYNEQFF

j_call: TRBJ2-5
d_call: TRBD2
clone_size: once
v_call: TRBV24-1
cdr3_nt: TGTGCCACCAGTCTCAGCACTAGCGGCCAAGAGACCCAGTACTTC
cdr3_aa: CATSLSTSGQETQYF

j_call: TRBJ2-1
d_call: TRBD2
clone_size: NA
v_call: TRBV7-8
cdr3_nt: TGTGCCAGCAGCTTAGGGTCTAGCGGGATGTTCGCGGATGAGCAGTTCTTC
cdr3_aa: CASSLGSSGMFADEQFF

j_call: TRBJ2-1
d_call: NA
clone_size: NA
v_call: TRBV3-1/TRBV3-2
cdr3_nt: TGTGCCAGCAGCCAATACGTGTGGGGGCAGACCTACAATGAGCAGTTCTTC
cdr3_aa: CASSQYVWGQTYNEQFF

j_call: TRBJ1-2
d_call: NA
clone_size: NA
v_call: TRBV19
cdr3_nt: TGTGCCAGTAGTATTAGGGGCCAGAATAACTATGGCTACACCTTC
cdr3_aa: CASSIRGQNNYGYTF

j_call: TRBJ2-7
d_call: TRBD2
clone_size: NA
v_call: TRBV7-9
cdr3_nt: TGTGCCAGCAGCTTACCGCCGGCGGGGGCCTACGAGCAGTACTTC
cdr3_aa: CASSLPPAGAYEQYF

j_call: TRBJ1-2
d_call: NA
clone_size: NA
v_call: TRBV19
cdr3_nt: TGTGCCAGTGCTTTAGGGAGGGGTGGCTACACCTTC
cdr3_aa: CASALGRGGYTF

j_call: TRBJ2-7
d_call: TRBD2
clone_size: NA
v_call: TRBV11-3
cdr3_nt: TGTGCCAGCAGCTTACGGCTAGCGGAGAGCTACGAGCAGTACTTC
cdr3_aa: CASSLRLAESYEQYF

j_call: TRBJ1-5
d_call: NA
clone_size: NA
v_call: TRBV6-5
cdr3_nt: TGTGCCAGCACTAGAAGTGAAGGCCAGCCCCAGCATTTT
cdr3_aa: CASTRSEGQPQHF

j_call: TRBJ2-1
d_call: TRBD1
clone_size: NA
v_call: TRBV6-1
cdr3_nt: TGTGCCAGCAGTGATGCCGGGACAGGGGGCGGTGAGCAGTTCTTC
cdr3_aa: CASSDAGTGGGEQFF

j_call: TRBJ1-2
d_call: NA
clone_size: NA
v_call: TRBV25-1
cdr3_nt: TGTGCCAGCAGTGAAGATGTGCCGGGTTGGGTTAACTATGGCTACACCTTC
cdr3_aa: CASSEDVPGWVNYGYTF

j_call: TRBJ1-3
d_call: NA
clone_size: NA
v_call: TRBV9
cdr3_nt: TGTGCCAGCAGCGTAGGGGGAGACACCGGAAACACCATATATTTT
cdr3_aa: CASSVGGDTGNTIYF

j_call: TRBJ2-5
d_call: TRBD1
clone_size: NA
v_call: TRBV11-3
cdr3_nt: TGTGCCAGCAGCTTAGGCTCGGTGACAGGGGGCAGTGAGACCCAGTACTTC
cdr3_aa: CASSLGSVTGGSETQYF